This TCR beta chain was captured by sequencing in a study of control samples from healthy donors and cancer patients. Profiled with immunoSEQ multiplex PCR; TCRdb holds only in-frame clones, not every one. The table shows some 100,000 clones, with 85% to 90% occurring only once. This CDR3 is built from 11 residues. Germline values: CDR1 MDHEN, CDR2 SYDVKM. V gave up 7 bases and J gave up 4 bases, with 7 bases separating them. The receptor was derived from a woman in her forties or fifties in good health. Material: blood. The rearrangement uses TRBV28 and TRBJ1-1, with D hard to call. CDR3 residues: CASTTGTEAFF. DNA of the CDR3: TGTGCCAGCACCACCGGCACTGAAGCTTTCTTT.